This T cell receptor beta chain is drawn from a study of regulatory T cells in long-lasting Graves disease. Study-level findings and limits: Newly diagnosed Graves' patients exceeded persistent ones in TCR diversity. Persistent patients shared more public clonotypes (2,741) than new patients (about 930).

The sample's time point: newly diagnosed GD, antithyroid drugs for less than 3 months. The TCR library was made from RNA that had been extracted from PBMCs in TRIzol. Arm-PCR of CDR3 regions and iRepertoire HTBI primers were the basis on which TCR beta libraries were built. Each CDR3 protein is one row after TCRdb ran MiXCR on the multiplex PCR reads. The table shows some 370,000 distinct CDR3 sequences, with approximately 12% occurring only once. V was clipped by 6 bases and J by 9 bases, with 15 bases between them. This CDR3 region has 13 residues. Germline V lookup: CDR1 MNHNS, CDR2 SASEGT. For this clonotype: Antigen specificity is unknown.

The data also belong to a second study, concerning T cells in Graves' hyperthyroidism and ophthalmopathy.

The sample consisted of peripheral blood mononuclear cells (PBMCs), taken at new diagnosis, from a patient treated with antithyroid drugs. J is TRBJ1-5 and V is TRBV6-1; D remains unclear. The receptor's source is a young woman with Graves disease. The CDR3 DNA is TGTGCCAGCAGCTTCAGAGGAGGGTGGCCCCAGCATTTT. This translates into CASSFRGGWPQHF.